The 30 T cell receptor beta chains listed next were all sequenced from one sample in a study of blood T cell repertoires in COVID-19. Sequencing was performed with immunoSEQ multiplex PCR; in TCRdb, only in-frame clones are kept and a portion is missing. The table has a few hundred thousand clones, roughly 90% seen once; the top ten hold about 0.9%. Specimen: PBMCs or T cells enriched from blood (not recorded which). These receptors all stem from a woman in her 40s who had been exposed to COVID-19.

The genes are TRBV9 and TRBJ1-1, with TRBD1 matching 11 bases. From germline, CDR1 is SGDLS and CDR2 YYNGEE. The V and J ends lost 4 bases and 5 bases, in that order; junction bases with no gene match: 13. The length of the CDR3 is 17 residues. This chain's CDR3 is CASSPGQGATLKTEAFF. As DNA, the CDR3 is TGTGCCAGCAGCCCTGGACAGGGGGCGACGTTAAAAACTGAAGCTTTCTTT. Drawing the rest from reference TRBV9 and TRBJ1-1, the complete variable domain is DSGVTQTPKHLITATGQRVTLRCSPRSGDLSVYWYQQSLDQGLQFLIQYYNGEERAKGNILERFSAQQFPDLHSELNLSSLELGDSALYFCASSPGQGATLKTEAFFGQGTRLTVV.

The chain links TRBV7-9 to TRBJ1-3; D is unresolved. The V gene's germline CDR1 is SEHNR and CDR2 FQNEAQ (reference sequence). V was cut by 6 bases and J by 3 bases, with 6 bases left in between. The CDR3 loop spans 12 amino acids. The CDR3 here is CASSDFGNTIYF. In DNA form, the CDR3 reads TGTGCCAGCAGTGACTTTGGAAACACCATATATTTT.

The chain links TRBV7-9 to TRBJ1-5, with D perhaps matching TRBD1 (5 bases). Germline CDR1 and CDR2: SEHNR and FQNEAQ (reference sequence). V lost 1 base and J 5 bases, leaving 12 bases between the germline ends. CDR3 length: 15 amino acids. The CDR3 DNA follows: TGTGCCAGCAGCTTAGACTCGACAGATCATCAGCCCCAGCATTTT. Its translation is CASSLDSTDHQPQHF.

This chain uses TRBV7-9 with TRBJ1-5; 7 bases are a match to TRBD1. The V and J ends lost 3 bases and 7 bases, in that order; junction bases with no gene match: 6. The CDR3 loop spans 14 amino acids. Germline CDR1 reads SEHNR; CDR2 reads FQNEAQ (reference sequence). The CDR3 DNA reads TGTGCCAGCAGCTTTTCGACAGGGTCGCAGCCCCAGCATTTT. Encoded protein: CASSFSTGSQPQHF.

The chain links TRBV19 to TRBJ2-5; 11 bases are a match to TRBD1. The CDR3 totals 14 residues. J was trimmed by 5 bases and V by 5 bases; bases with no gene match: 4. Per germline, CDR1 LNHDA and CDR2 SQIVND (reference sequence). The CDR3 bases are TGTGCCAGTAGTTGGACAGGGGGCAGTGAGACCCAGTACTTC. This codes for CASSWTGGSETQYF. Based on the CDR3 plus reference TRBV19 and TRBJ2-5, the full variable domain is DGGITQSPKYLFRKEGQNVTLSCEQNLNHDAMYWYRQDPGQGLRLIYYSQIVNDFQKGDIAEGYSVSREKKESFPLTVTSAQKNPTAFYLCASSWTGGSETQYFGPGTRLLVL.

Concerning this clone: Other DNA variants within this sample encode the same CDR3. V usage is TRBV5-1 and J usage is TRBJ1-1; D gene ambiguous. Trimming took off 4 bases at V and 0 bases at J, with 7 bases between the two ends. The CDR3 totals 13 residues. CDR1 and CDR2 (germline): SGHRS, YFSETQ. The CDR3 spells CASSPQLNTEAFF. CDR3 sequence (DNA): TGCGCCAGCAGCCCACAGTTGAACACTGAAGCTTTCTTT.

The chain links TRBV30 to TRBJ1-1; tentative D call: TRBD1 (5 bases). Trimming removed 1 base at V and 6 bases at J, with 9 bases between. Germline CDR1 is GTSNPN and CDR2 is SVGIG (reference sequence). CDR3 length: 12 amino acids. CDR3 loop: CAWSARDSEAFF. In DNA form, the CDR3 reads TGTGCCTGGAGTGCCCGGGACTCTGAAGCTTTCTTT.

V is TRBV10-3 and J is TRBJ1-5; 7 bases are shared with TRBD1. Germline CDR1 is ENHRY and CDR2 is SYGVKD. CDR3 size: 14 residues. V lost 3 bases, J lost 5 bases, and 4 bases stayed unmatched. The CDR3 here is CAISEGRGDQPQHF. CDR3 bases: TGTGCCATCAGTGAAGGCAGGGGGGATCAGCCCCAGCATTTT.

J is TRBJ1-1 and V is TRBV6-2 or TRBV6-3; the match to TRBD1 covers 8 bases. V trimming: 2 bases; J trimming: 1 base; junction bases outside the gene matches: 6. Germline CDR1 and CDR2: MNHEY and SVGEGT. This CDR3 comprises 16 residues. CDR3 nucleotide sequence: TGTGCCAGCAGTTACACGGACAGGGAAAAGAACACTGAAGCTTTCTTT. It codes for CASSYTDREKNTEAFF.

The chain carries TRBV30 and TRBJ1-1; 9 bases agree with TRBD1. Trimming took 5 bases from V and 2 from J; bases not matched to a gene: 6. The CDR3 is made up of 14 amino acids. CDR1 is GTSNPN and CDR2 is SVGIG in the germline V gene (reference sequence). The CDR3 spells CAWGTGRKNTEAFF. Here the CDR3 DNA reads TGTGCCTGGGGGACAGGGCGGAAAAACACTGAAGCTTTCTTT.

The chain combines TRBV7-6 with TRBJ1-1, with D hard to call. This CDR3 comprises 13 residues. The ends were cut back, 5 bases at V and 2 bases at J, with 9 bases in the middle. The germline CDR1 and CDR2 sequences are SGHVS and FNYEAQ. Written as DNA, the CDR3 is TGTGCCAGCAGCCGAGACATTAACACTGAAGCTTTCTTT. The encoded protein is CASSRDINTEAFF. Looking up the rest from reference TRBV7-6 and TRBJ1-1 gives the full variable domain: GAGVSQSPRYKVTKRGQDVALRCDPISGHVSLYWYRQALGQGPEFLTYFNYEAQQDKSGLPNDRFSAERPEGSISTLTIQRTEQRDSAMYRCASSRDINTEAFFGQGTRLTVV.

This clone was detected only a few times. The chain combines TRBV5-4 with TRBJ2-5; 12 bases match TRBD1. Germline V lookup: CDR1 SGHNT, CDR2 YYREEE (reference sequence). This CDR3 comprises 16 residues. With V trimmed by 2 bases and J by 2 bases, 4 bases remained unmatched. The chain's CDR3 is CASSLRDRGRQETQYF. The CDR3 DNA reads TGTGCCAGCAGCTTAAGGGACAGGGGGCGGCAAGAGACCCAGTACTTC.

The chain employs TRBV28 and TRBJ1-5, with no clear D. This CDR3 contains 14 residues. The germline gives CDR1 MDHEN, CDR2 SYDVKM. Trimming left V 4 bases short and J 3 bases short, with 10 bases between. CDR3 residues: CASSSRGINQPQHF. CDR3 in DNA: TGTGCCAGCAGTTCCCGGGGTATCAATCAGCCCCAGCATTTT.

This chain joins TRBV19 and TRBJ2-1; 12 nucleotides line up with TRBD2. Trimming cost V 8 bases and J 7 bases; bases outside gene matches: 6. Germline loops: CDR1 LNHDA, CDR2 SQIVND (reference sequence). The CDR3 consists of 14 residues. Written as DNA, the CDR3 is TGTGCCAGTTCGACTAGCGGGAGACAGAATGAGCAGTTCTTC. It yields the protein CASSTSGRQNEQFF. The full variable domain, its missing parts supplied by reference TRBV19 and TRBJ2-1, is DGGITQSPKYLFRKEGQNVTLSCEQNLNHDAMYWYRQDPGQGLRLIYYSQIVNDFQKGDIAEGYSVSREKKESFPLTVTSAQKNPTAFYLCASSTSGRQNEQFFGPGTRLTVL.

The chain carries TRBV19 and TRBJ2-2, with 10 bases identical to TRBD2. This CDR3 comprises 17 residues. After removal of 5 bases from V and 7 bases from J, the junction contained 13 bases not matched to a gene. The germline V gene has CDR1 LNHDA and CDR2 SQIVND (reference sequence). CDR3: CASSPLEASGSIGELFF. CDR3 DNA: TGTGCCAGTAGTCCCCTCGAGGCTAGCGGGAGTATCGGGGAGCTGTTTTTT.

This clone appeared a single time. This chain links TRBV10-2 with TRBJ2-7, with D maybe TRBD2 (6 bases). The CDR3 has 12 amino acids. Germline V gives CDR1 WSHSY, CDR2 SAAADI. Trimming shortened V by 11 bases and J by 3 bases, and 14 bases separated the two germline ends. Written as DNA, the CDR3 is TGCGCCGTTCAGACTAGGGGCTACGAGCAGTACTTC. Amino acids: CAVQTRGYEQYF.

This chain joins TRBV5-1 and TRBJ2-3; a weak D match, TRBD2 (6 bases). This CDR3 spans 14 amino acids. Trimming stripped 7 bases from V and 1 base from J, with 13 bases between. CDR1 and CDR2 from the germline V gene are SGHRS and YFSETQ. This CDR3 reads CASEWGGGTDTQYF. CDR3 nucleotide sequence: TGCGCCAGCGAGTGGGGCGGGGGCACAGATACGCAGTATTTT.

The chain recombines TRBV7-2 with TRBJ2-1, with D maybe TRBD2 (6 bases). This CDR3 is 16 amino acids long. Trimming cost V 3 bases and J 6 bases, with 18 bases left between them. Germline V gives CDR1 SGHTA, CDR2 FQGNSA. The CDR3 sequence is CASSFPLAMGVNEQFF. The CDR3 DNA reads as TGTGCCAGCAGCTTTCCCCTAGCGATGGGAGTCAATGAGCAGTTCTTC.

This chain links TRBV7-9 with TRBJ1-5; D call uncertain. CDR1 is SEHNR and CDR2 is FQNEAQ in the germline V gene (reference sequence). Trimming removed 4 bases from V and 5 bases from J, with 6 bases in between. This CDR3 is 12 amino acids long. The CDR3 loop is CASSSGDQPQHF. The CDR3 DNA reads TGTGCCAGCAGCTCCGGGGATCAGCCCCAGCATTTT.

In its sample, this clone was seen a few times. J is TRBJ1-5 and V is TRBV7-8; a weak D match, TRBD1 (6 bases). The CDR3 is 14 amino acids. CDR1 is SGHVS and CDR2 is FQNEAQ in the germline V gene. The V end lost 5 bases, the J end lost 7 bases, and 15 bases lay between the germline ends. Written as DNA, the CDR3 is TGTGCCAGCAGCCCTCGGACAGACAGGCAGCCCCAGCATTTT. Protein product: CASSPRTDRQPQHF.

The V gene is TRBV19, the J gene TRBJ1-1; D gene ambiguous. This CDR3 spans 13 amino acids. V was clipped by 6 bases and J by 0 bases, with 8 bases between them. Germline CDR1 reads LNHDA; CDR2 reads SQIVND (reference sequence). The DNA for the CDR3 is TGTGCCAGTAGACTCCGAATGAACACTGAAGCTTTCTTT. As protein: CASRLRMNTEAFF. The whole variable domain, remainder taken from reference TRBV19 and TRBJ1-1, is DGGITQSPKYLFRKEGQNVTLSCEQNLNHDAMYWYRQDPGQGLRLIYYSQIVNDFQKGDIAEGYSVSREKKESFPLTVTSAQKNPTAFYLCASRLRMNTEAFFGQGTRLTVV.

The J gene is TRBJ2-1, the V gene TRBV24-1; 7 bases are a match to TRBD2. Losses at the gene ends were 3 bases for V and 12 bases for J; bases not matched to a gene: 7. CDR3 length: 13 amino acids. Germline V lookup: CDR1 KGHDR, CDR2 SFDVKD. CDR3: CATSDLGGLLQFF. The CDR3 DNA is TGTGCCACCAGTGATCTGGGGGGACTACTGCAGTTCTTC.

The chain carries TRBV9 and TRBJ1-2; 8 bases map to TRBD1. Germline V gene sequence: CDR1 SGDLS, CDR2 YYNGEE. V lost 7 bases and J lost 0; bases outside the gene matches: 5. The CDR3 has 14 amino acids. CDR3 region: CASGDRTTNYGYTF. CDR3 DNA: TGTGCCAGCGGGGACAGGACCACTAACTATGGCTACACCTTC.

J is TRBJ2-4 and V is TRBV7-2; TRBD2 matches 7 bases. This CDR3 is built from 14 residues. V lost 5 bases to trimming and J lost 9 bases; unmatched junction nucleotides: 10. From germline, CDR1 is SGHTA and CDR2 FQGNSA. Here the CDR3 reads CASSRTRTLGIQYF. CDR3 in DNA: TGTGCCAGCAGCCGGACTAGGACCTTAGGCATTCAGTACTTC.

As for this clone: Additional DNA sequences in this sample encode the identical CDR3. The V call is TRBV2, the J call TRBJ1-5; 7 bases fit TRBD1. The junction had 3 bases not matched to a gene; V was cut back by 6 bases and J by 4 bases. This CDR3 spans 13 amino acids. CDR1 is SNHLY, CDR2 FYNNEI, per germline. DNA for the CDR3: TGTGCCAGCAGAGACAGGGCTAATCAGCCCCAGCATTTT. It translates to CASRDRANQPQHF.

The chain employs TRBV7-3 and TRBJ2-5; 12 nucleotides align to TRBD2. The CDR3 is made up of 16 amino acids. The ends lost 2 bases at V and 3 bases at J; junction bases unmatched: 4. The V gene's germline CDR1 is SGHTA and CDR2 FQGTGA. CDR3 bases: TGTGCCAGCAGCTTACCCGGACTAGCGGGGAAAGAGACCCAGTACTTC. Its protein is CASSLPGLAGKETQYF.

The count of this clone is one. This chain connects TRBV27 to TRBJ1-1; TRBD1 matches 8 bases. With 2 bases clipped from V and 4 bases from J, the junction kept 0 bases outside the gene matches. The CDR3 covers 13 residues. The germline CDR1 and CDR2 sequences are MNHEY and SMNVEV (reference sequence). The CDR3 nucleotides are TGTGCCAGCAGTTTAACAGGGGGCACTGAAGCTTTCTTT. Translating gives CASSLTGGTEAFF.

In nucleotides, the CDR3 is TGTGCCTGGAGTGTAGGTATCTGGGGGACTAGCGGGGGCTACGGCTCCTACAATGAGCAGTTCTTC. The encoded protein is CAWSVGIWGTSGGYGSYNEQFF. The chain recombines TRBV30 with TRBJ2-1; TRBD2 matches 14 bases. This CDR3 spans 22 amino acids. After removal of 0 bases from V and 0 bases from J, the junction contained 16 bases not matched to a gene. Germline V CDR1 and CDR2: GTSNPN, SVGIG (reference sequence).

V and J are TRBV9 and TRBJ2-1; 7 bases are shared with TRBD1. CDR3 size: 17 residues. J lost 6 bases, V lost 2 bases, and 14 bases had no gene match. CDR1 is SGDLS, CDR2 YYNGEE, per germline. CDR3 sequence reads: CASSVGWLSTGANEQFF. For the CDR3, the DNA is TGTGCCAGCAGCGTGGGATGGTTATCAACAGGGGCCAATGAGCAGTTCTTC.

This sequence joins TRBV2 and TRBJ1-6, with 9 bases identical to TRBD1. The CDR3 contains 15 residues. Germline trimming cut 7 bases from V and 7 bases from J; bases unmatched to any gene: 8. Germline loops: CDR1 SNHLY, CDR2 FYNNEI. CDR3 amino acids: CASTQQGTGNSPLHF. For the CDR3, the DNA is TGTGCCAGCACTCAACAAGGGACAGGGAATTCACCCCTCCACTTT. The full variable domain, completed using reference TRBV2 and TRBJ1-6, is EPEVTQTPSHQVTQMGQEVILRCVPISNHLYFYWYRQILGQKVEFLVSFYNNEISEKSEIFDDQFSVERPDGSNFTLKIRSTKLEDSAMYFCASTQQGTGNSPLHFGNGTRLTVT.